These 28 T cell receptor beta chains were sequenced from one sample in a study of T cell responses to AZD1222 COVID-19 vaccine. Assay: immunoSEQ multiplex PCR; the TCRdb copy retains only in-frame clones and omits some. The repertoire includes roughly 120,000 clones, approximately 84% of them detected once, and 7.7% sits in the top ten. This specimen consisted of peripheral blood, obtained on day 0 of AZD1222 vaccination. The receptors come from an adult in good health.

This chain uses TRBV7-9 with TRBJ2-1, with 9 positions matching TRBD1. V lost 3 bases to trimming and J lost 9 bases; unmatched junction nucleotides: 6. CDR1 and CDR2 from the germline V gene are SEHNR and FQNEAQ (reference sequence). The CDR3 is 14 amino acids. The CDR3 DNA reads as TGTGCCAGCAGCTTCGGGACAGGGTCAGGTGAGCAGTTCTTC. This encodes CASSFGTGSGEQFF.

Only one count was recorded for this clone. V gene TRBV9 combines with J gene TRBJ2-7; 8 bases match TRBD1. V trimming: 2 bases; J trimming: 6 bases; junction bases outside the gene matches: 10. CDR1 and CDR2 (germline): SGDLS, YYNGEE. The CDR3 is made up of 15 amino acids. CDR3 nucleotides: TGTGCCAGCAGCGTCGCAGACAGGGGATCGGGCGAGCAGTACTTC. This gives the protein CASSVADRGSGEQYF.

The gene calls are TRBV9 and TRBJ2-7; TRBD2 might be the D (5 bases). V was clipped by 0 bases and J by 4 bases, with 14 bases between them. Germline-derived CDR1 and CDR2 are SGDLS and YYNGEE. The CDR3 loop spans 15 amino acids. The DNA for the CDR3 is TGTGCCAGCAGCGTAGATAGTGGGAGTGGGTACGAGCAGTACTTC. Translating it yields CASSVDSGSGYEQYF. The variable domain in full, completed from reference TRBV9 and TRBJ2-7, reads DSGVTQTPKHLITATGQRVTLRCSPRSGDLSVYWYQQSLDQGLQFLIQYYNGEERAKGNILERFSAQQFPDLHSELNLSSLELGDSALYFCASSVDSGSGYEQYFGPGTRLTVT.

This clone turned up a few times. The chain recombines TRBV4-2 with TRBJ1-5; TRBD1 might be the D (5 bases). This CDR3 region has 12 residues. The V and J ends lost 0 bases and 11 bases respectively, with 8 bases between them. From germline, CDR1 is LGHNA and CDR2 YNFKEQ. Here the CDR3 reads CASSQEKGSQHF. CDR3 nucleotides: TGTGCCAGCAGCCAAGAGAAGGGGTCCCAGCATTTT.

J is TRBJ1-5 and V is TRBV15; TRBD1 agrees at 10 bases. V lost 0 bases and J lost 7; bases outside the gene matches: 6. The CDR3 length is 16 residues. Germline V gene lookup returns CDR1 LNHNV and CDR2 YYDKDF (reference sequence). DNA of the CDR3: TGTGCCACCAGCAGAGATCGACAGGGGGCAGGACAGCCCCAGCATTTT. Its protein is CATSRDRQGAGQPQHF.

This sequence joins TRBV2 and TRBJ1-2; D gene uncertain. The CDR3 runs to 13 residues. Trimming pared 8 bases from V and 4 bases from J, leaving 14 bases between. Germline values: CDR1 SNHLY, CDR2 FYNNEI. The CDR3 spells CASAREWSYGYTF. CDR3 nucleotide sequence: TGTGCCAGCGCGAGGGAGTGGAGCTATGGCTACACCTTC.

The J gene is TRBJ1-2, the V gene TRBV5-1, with 8 bases that match TRBD1. CDR1 is SGHRS, CDR2 YFSETQ, per germline. The V gene end was trimmed by 0 bases and the J gene end by 6 bases; junction bases not matched to a gene: 1. The CDR3 loop spans 13 amino acids. CDR3 loop: CASSLGTGNGYTF. The CDR3 region has the DNA TGCGCCAGCAGCTTGGGGACAGGGAATGGCTACACCTTC.

The rearrangement uses TRBV30 and TRBJ1-5; 7 bases map to TRBD1. The J segment lost 6 bases and the V segment lost 1 base, leaving 3 bases of the junction unmatched. The CDR3 totals 13 residues. Germline CDR1 GTSNPN, CDR2 SVGIG (reference sequence). The CDR3 DNA sequence: TGTGCCTGGAGTGACAGGGGTGGTCAGCCCCAGCATTTT. Translated, it gives CAWSDRGGQPQHF. The full variable domain, in which reference TRBV30 and TRBJ1-5 provide the parts outside the CDR3, is SQTIHQWPATLVQPVGSPLSLECTVEGTSNPNLYWYRQAAGRGLQLLFYSVGIGQISSEVPQNLSASRPQDRQFILSSKKLLLSDSGFYLCAWSDRGGQPQHFGDGTRLSIL.

This chain uses TRBV7-9 with TRBJ2-1; TRBD2 matches at 13 bases. Germline CDR1 is SEHNR and CDR2 is FQNEAQ (reference sequence). The CDR3 contains 17 residues. V was pared by 3 bases and J by 4 bases, with 6 bases of the junction left unmatched. CDR3 amino acids: CASSFRLAGGQYNEQFF. The CDR3 DNA is TGTGCCAGCAGCTTTCGACTAGCGGGGGGCCAATACAATGAGCAGTTCTTC.

The chain carries TRBV7-9 and TRBJ2-7; D unresolved. The CDR3 contains 13 residues. Germline V gene data show CDR1 as SEHNR and CDR2 as FQNEAQ (reference sequence). V shed 1 base and J shed 0 bases, with 4 bases lying between them. Here the CDR3 DNA reads TGTGCCAGCAGCTTAGTAAGCTCCTACGAGCAGTACTTC. Protein: CASSLVSSYEQYF. Filled out from reference TRBV7-9 and TRBJ2-7, the complete variable domain reads DTGVSQNPRHKITKRGQNVTFRCDPISEHNRLYWYRQTLGQGPEFLTYFQNEAQLEKSRLLSDRFSAERPKGSFSTLEIQRTEQGDSAMYLCASSLVSSYEQYFGPGTRLTVT.

The chain uses TRBV29-1 and TRBJ1-1; D not resolved. V was clipped by 1 base and J by 4 bases, with 7 bases between them. The CDR3 extends over 12 amino acids. Germline V gives CDR1 SQVTM, CDR2 ANQGSEA. The CDR3: CSVEGSGTEAFF. The CDR3 coding sequence is TGCAGCGTTGAAGGGTCGGGCACTGAAGCTTTCTTT.

The chain employs TRBV29-1 and TRBJ1-1, with 8 bases lining up with TRBD1. From germline, CDR1 is SQVTM and CDR2 ANQGSEA. The CDR3 spans 14 residues. V was clipped by 4 bases and J by 4 bases; unmatched bases: 8. The CDR3 region is CSVGGTGQFTEAFF. The DNA for the CDR3 is TGCAGCGTTGGAGGGACAGGTCAGTTCACTGAAGCTTTCTTT.

The V gene is TRBV23-1, the J gene TRBJ1-4; 11 bases agree with TRBD1. TRBV23-1 is designated an ORF whose function remains uncertain. The CDR3 sequence is 15 residues long. Unmatched junction bases numbered 7, after V lost 6 bases and J lost 7 bases. CDR3 amino acids: CASSPTGQGGEKLFF. The CDR3 DNA sequence: TGCGCCAGCAGCCCTACGGGACAGGGGGGTGAAAAACTGTTTTTT.

The chain is built from TRBV2 and TRBJ1-5; weak D call: TRBD1 (5 bases). Trimming took off 8 bases at V and 2 bases at J, with 13 bases between the two ends. Germline V gene lookup returns CDR1 SNHLY and CDR2 FYNNEI. The CDR3 contains 14 residues. CDR3 loop: CASRGVAGNQPQHF. CDR3 bases: TGTGCCAGCCGGGGGGTCGCGGGCAATCAGCCCCAGCATTTT. Filled out from reference TRBV2 and TRBJ1-5, the complete variable domain reads EPEVTQTPSHQVTQMGQEVILRCVPISNHLYFYWYRQILGQKVEFLVSFYNNEISEKSEIFDDQFSVERPDGSNFTLKIRSTKLEDSAMYFCASRGVAGNQPQHFGDGTRLSIL.

This clone was seen a few times. The rearrangement joins TRBV10-3 to TRBJ1-2, with TRBD1 identical over 9 bases. V lost 6 bases and J lost 4; bases outside the gene matches: 3. The CDR3 extends over 13 amino acids. Germline CDR1 is ENHRY and CDR2 is SYGVKD. CDR3 DNA: TGTGCCATCAGGGGACAGGGAATCTATGGCTACACCTTC. Protein: CAIRGQGIYGYTF.

This sequence joins TRBV14 and TRBJ1-2; D gene ambiguous. Germline CDR1 SGHDN, CDR2 FVKESK. The V and J ends lost 6 bases and 1 base respectively, with 9 bases between them. The CDR3 sequence is 13 residues long. CDR3 sequence: CASSNGLNYGYTF. CDR3 coding DNA: TGTGCCAGCAGTAACGGCCTTAACTATGGCTACACCTTC. Complete variable domain (other parts from reference TRBV14 and TRBJ1-2): EAGVTQFPSHSVIEKGQTVTLRCDPISGHDNLYWYRRVMGKEIKFLLHFVKESKQDESGMPNNRFLAERTGGTYSTLKVQPAELEDSGVYFCASSNGLNYGYTFGSGTRLTVV.

V is TRBV29-1 and J is TRBJ2-3, with D perhaps matching TRBD2 (6 bases). Germline values: CDR1 SQVTM, CDR2 ANQGSEA. Trimming took off 7 bases at V and 5 bases at J, with 16 bases between the two ends. The CDR3 consists of 13 residues. The CDR3 DNA sequence: TGCAGCGGTGCCCGGGAGTACGGAGATACGCAGTATTTT. This translates into CSGAREYGDTQYF.

CDR3 in DNA: TGTGCCAGCACTCAAAGGGGACACGGCTATGGCTACACCTTC. Translation gives CASTQRGHGYGYTF. The chain couples TRBV2 to TRBJ1-2, with a tentative D call TRBD1 (6 bases). CDR1 SNHLY and CDR2 FYNNEI come from the germline V gene. Between the trimmed V and J ends, which lost 7 bases and 4 bases, there was a span of 16 bases. The CDR3 is 14 residues long.

The genes are TRBV2 and TRBJ2-7; a possible D gene is TRBD1 (5 bases). Germline CDR1 is SNHLY and CDR2 is FYNNEI. V lost 6 bases, J lost 3 bases, and 9 bases lay in between. The CDR3 spans 12 residues. The CDR3 sequence: CASRPDSYEQYF. DNA of the CDR3: TGTGCCAGCAGGCCCGACAGCTACGAGCAGTACTTC.

Comment on this clone: Mismatch with germline at one junction end may stem from a read error. The chain recombines TRBV28 with TRBJ2-7; possible D gene TRBD1, 6 bases. CDR1 is MDHEN and CDR2 is SYDVKM in the germline V gene. This CDR3 has 13 amino acids. CDR3 in DNA: TGTGCCAGAGTACCCTGGATCCTGGGACAAAGGTGTTTC. It is translated as CARVPWILGQRCF.

This chain uses TRBV27 with TRBJ1-5; the match to TRBD1 covers 7 bases. The germline V gene encodes CDR1 MNHEY and CDR2 SMNVEV (reference sequence). The CDR3 extends over 16 amino acids. Trimming cost V 5 bases and J 1 base; bases outside gene matches: 8. Here the CDR3 reads CASSQSTGVSNQPQHF. The CDR3 nucleotides read TGTGCCAGCAGTCAAAGTACAGGGGTGAGCAATCAGCCCCAGCATTTT.

This clone has a handful of counts. CDR3 loop: CASSLGPGDEKLFF. The CDR3 region has the DNA TGCGCCAGCAGCTTAGGTCCCGGCGATGAAAAACTGTTTTTT. The chain joins TRBV5-1 to TRBJ1-4; D is undetermined. The CDR3 has 14 residues. Germline V lookup: CDR1 SGHRS, CDR2 YFSETQ. V gave up 2 bases and J gave up 6 bases, with 11 bases separating them.

V usage is TRBV7-2 and J usage is TRBJ2-3, with D hard to call. Trimming took off 5 bases at V and 5 bases at J, with 8 bases between the two ends. The CDR3 length is 12 residues. In germline, CDR1 is SGHTA, CDR2 FQGNSA. The CDR3 DNA follows: TGTGCCAGCAGCCCTTGGAGAGATACGCAGTATTTT. It specifies CASSPWRDTQYF.

This clone has just a few counts. The chain's CDR3 is CASSDGPNYGYTF. Written as DNA, the CDR3 is TGTGCCAGCAGTGATGGGCCAAACTATGGCTACACCTTC. The V and J genes are TRBV2 and TRBJ1-2; no clear D. Deletions cut 3 bases from V and 2 bases from J, with 7 bases between. Germline CDR1 SNHLY, CDR2 FYNNEI. The CDR3 spans 13 residues.

The rearrangement uses TRBV5-3 and TRBJ2-4; 7 positions agree with TRBD2. TRBV5-3 is classed as an ORF, of uncertain function. The CDR3 sequence is 15 residues long. The junction had 8 bases not matched to a gene; V was cut back by 7 bases and J by 1 base. The CDR3 DNA reads as TGTGCCAGACGCCGCGCCGGGAGGGCCAAAAACATTCAGTACTTC. Translated, it gives CARRRAGRAKNIQYF.

This chain connects TRBV7-3 to TRBJ2-5; 10 bases are a match to TRBD1. V trimming: 5 bases; J trimming: 5 bases; junction bases outside the gene matches: 8. Germline V gives CDR1 SGHTA, CDR2 FQGTGA. The CDR3 has 15 amino acids. The CDR3 sequence is CASSRDRGSLETQYF. CDR3 nucleotides: TGTGCCAGCAGCCGGGACAGGGGCTCCCTTGAGACCCAGTACTTC.

The chain joins TRBV12-3 or TRBV12-4 to TRBJ2-3; D is unresolved. The V end lost 4 bases, the J end lost 2 bases, and 4 bases lay between the germline ends. The CDR3 loop spans 12 amino acids. The CDR3 sequence: CASSWNTDTQYF. CDR3 in DNA: TGTGCCAGCAGTTGGAACACAGATACGCAGTATTTT.

This chain links TRBV29-1 with TRBJ2-1; D perhaps matches TRBD1 (6 bases). The CDR3 runs 12 residues. Germline V lookup: CDR1 SQVTM, CDR2 ANQGSEA. V lost 7 bases to trimming and J lost 5 bases, with 12 bases between them. The CDR3 sequence: CSGGRGNNEQFF. CDR3 nucleotides: TGCAGCGGGGGCAGGGGCAACAATGAGCAGTTCTTC.